Shown below are 25 T cell receptor beta chains from a single sample sequenced in a study of shared clonotypes between healthy human individuals. Produced via immunoSEQ multiplex PCR; TCRdb's table is partial and in-frame only. The data contain a few million clones, around 94% of them seen just once; the ten biggest clones take up more than 0.12%. The specimen was naive CD4+ T cells sorted from blood. Specified subset: CD45RA+ positively selected. The receptors were gathered from a man younger than 35 in good health.

This clone was recorded only once. Distinct nucleotide sequences in the sample also encode this CDR3. V is TRBV18 and J is TRBJ2-7, with D possibly matching TRBD1 (5 bases). CDR3 length: 12 residues. V was shortened by 2 bases and J by 3 bases, with 5 bases between the two germline ends. Germline V lookup: CDR1 KGHSH, CDR2 LQKENI. In DNA form, the CDR3 reads TGTGCCAGCTCACCAACAGGCTACGAGCAGTACTTC. Translating gives CASSPTGYEQYF.

Comments on this clone: The junction shows a germline mismatch at one end, possibly a read error. The V and J genes are TRBV6-5 and TRBJ2-7, with 9 nucleotides matching TRBD1. The CDR3 extends over 12 amino acids. CDR1 is MNHEY, CDR2 SVGAGI, per germline. Here the CDR3 reads CASSTPGQGPFF. For the CDR3, the DNA is TGTGCCAGCAGTACGCCGGGACAGGGACCGTTTTTC.

This chain joins TRBV7-2 and TRBJ2-2, with D unclear. V shed 2 bases and J shed 2 bases, with 9 bases lying between them. The CDR3 length is 15 residues. Germline CDR1 is SGHTA and CDR2 is FQGNSA. The CDR3 sequence is CASSLYSRNTGELFF. The CDR3 region has the DNA TGTGCCAGCAGCTTATACAGCCGTAACACCGGGGAGCTGTTTTTT. The complete variable domain, with remaining parts taken from reference TRBV7-2 and TRBJ2-2, reads GAGVSQSPSNKVTEKGKDVELRCDPISGHTALYWYRQSLGQGLEFLIYFQGNSAPDKSGLPSDRFSAERTGGSVSTLTIQRTQQEDSAVYLCASSLYSRNTGELFFGEGSRLTVL.

V usage is TRBV6-5 and J usage is TRBJ1-5, with D tentatively TRBD1 (6 bases). The CDR3 runs to 15 residues. CDR1 is MNHEY and CDR2 is SVGAGI in the germline V gene. The V and J ends lost 4 bases and 4 bases respectively, with 14 bases between them. The CDR3 sequence is CASSSKGGSNQPQHF. DNA of the CDR3: TGTGCCAGCAGTTCCAAAGGGGGAAGTAATCAGCCCCAGCATTTT.

The chain joins TRBV18 to TRBJ2-7; unclear D gene. The CDR3 runs to 11 residues. Looked up from germline, CDR1 is KGHSH and CDR2 is LQKENI. Trimming removed 4 bases from V and 1 base from J, with 2 bases in between. The CDR3 nucleotides read TGTGCCAGCTCACAATCCTACGAGCAGTACTTC. Translation gives CASSQSYEQYF.

The chain has TRBV9 and TRBJ2-7, with D perhaps TRBD1 (5 bases). V was cut by 0 bases and J by 2 bases, with 9 bases left in between. This CDR3 has 14 residues. CDR1 SGDLS and CDR2 YYNGEE come from the germline V gene. For the CDR3, the DNA is TGTGCCAGCAGCGTAGAGTGGGGCCCCTACGAGCAGTACTTC. Protein sequence: CASSVEWGPYEQYF.

A single count supports this clone. The chain uses TRBV30 and TRBJ1-1, with TRBD1 matching 7 bases. The CDR3 runs 12 residues. J was trimmed by 8 bases and V by 2 bases; bases with no gene match: 5. Germline values: CDR1 GTSNPN, CDR2 SVGIG (reference sequence). The CDR3 sequence is CAWSQDRVEAFF. In DNA, the CDR3 is TGTGCCTGGAGTCAAGACAGGGTCGAAGCTTTCTTT.

The CDR3 spells CASSLPGYYGYTF. Here the CDR3 DNA reads TGTGCCAGCAGCTTACCGGGCTACTATGGCTACACCTTC. This rearrangement joins TRBV7-2 to TRBJ1-2, with D unresolved. Looked up from germline, CDR1 is SGHTA and CDR2 is FQGNSA. The CDR3 covers 13 residues. Trimming removed 2 bases from V and 3 bases from J, with 7 bases in between.

V and J are TRBV19 and TRBJ1-6; D perhaps matches TRBD1 (6 bases). The CDR3 contains 14 residues. The germline gives CDR1 LNHDA, CDR2 SQIVND (reference sequence). V lost 7 bases and J 10 bases, leaving 17 bases between the germline ends. The CDR3 DNA sequence: TGTGCCAGTACCCTACAGGGTTTCGAATCACCCCTCCACTTT. It encodes CASTLQGFESPLHF.

This clone has just one count. J is TRBJ2-1 and V is TRBV18, with 9 bases identical to TRBD2. Unmatched junction bases numbered 2, after V lost 1 base and J lost 7 bases. The germline CDR1 and CDR2 sequences are KGHSH and LQKENI. The CDR3 sequence is 14 residues long. CDR3 coding DNA: TGTGCCAGCTCACCACTGCGGGAGGGGAATGAGCAGTTCTTC. Translated, it gives CASSPLREGNEQFF.

The chain employs TRBV2 and TRBJ1-2, with D possibly matching TRBD1 (6 bases). V was trimmed by 6 bases and J by 4 bases, leaving 9 bases between them. This CDR3 spans 12 amino acids. The germline V gene has CDR1 SNHLY and CDR2 FYNNEI. The CDR3 bases are TGTGCCAGCAGCACAGGGTTCTATGGCTACACCTTC. It codes for CASSTGFYGYTF.

The chain employs TRBV9 and TRBJ2-6, with no clear D. Looked up from germline, CDR1 is SGDLS and CDR2 is YYNGEE. This CDR3 is built from 14 residues. Between the trimmed V and J ends, which lost 4 bases and 4 bases, there was a span of 9 bases. Here the CDR3 reads CASSPGSGANVLTF. The CDR3 DNA reads TGTGCCAGCAGCCCTGGGTCCGGGGCCAACGTCCTGACTTTC.

The J gene is TRBJ1-1, the V gene TRBV10-1; 7 positions agree with TRBD1. The CDR3 has 14 residues. V dropped 5 bases and J dropped 3; count of bases not matched to a gene: 6. Per germline, CDR1 WNHNN and CDR2 SYGVQD (reference sequence). The CDR3 is CASSPDRADTEAFF. In nucleotides, the CDR3 is TGCGCCAGCAGTCCAGACAGGGCGGACACTGAAGCTTTCTTT.

V gene TRBV7-9 combines with J gene TRBJ2-3; the match to TRBD2 covers 8 bases. With 10 bases clipped from V and 9 bases from J, the junction kept 15 bases outside the gene matches. The CDR3 is 14 amino acids. Germline V CDR1 and CDR2: SEHNR, FQNEAQ (reference sequence). The CDR3 loop is CATAGGGDRDTQYF. The DNA for the CDR3 is TGTGCCACTGCGGGGGGCGGGGATAGGGACACGCAGTATTTT.

This sequence joins TRBV4-1 and TRBJ2-3; D could derive from TRBD1 or TRBD2 (6 bases each). Germline CDR1 and CDR2: MGHRA and YSYEKL. The CDR3 sequence is 16 residues long. Trimming removed 2 bases at V and 0 bases at J, with 12 bases between. CDR3 coding DNA: TGCGCCAGCAGCCAACTAGGAGGGGGGAGCACAGATACGCAGTATTTT. Protein sequence: CASSQLGGGSTDTQYF.

The J gene is TRBJ2-2, the V gene TRBV6-1; D is undetermined. CDR1 and CDR2 from the germline V gene are MNHNS and SASEGT. This CDR3 contains 15 residues. Trimming left V 2 bases short and J 3 bases short, with 10 bases between. CDR3 region: CASSEREGYTGELFF. The CDR3 coding sequence is TGTGCCAGCAGTGAAAGGGAAGGGTACACCGGGGAGCTGTTTTTT.

V is TRBV7-2 and J is TRBJ2-7; TRBD1 might be the D (5 bases). Germline V CDR1 and CDR2: SGHTA, FQGNSA. This CDR3 is 16 amino acids long. V was cut by 5 bases and J by 0 bases, with 17 bases left in between. CDR3 DNA sequence: TGTGCCAGCAGCCCCATTTTGGGGCCCTACTCCTACGAGCAGTACTTC. Protein product: CASSPILGPYSYEQYF.

This chain joins TRBV7-9 and TRBJ1-2; tentatively, D is TRBD1 (5 bases). Trimming cost V 2 bases and J 2 bases, with 12 bases left between them. This CDR3 is built from 15 residues. Looked up from germline, CDR1 is SEHNR and CDR2 is FQNEAQ (reference sequence). The CDR3 here is CASSLKFPGNYGYTF. CDR3 coding DNA: TGTGCCAGCAGCTTAAAGTTCCCAGGGAACTATGGCTACACCTTC.

The V call is TRBV7-2, the J call TRBJ1-6, with unresolved D. Germline V gene data show CDR1 as SGHTA and CDR2 as FQGNSA. CDR3 size: 18 residues. Trimming left V 4 bases short and J 0 bases short, with 16 bases between. CDR3 coding DNA: TGTGCCAGCAGCTCAGTAAAACAGCAAAACTCCTATAATTCACCCCTCCACTTT. The encoded protein is CASSSVKQQNSYNSPLHF.

The V and J genes are TRBV11-2 and TRBJ2-3; TRBD2 matches at 8 bases. In germline, CDR1 is SGHAT, CDR2 FQNNGV. This CDR3 is built from 15 residues. The J segment lost 5 bases and the V segment lost 5 bases, leaving 9 bases of the junction unmatched. The CDR3 sequence is CASSLWRGAQDTQYF. The DNA for the CDR3 is TGTGCCAGCAGCCTCTGGCGGGGGGCACAAGATACGCAGTATTTT.

This clone showed up just once. V and J are TRBV4-1 and TRBJ2-3; 7 bases match TRBD2. The CDR3 has 16 amino acids. Germline lookup yields CDR1 MGHRA and CDR2 YSYEKL. The junction had 11 bases not matched to a gene; V was cut back by 4 bases and J by 4 bases. In DNA form, the CDR3 reads TGCGCCAGCAGCCTCCCGGGAGGCCAATACCCAGATACGCAGTATTTT. Encoded protein: CASSLPGGQYPDTQYF.

The genes are TRBV5-5 and TRBJ1-2; no clear D gene. The CDR3 loop spans 14 amino acids. The germline gives CDR1 SGHKS, CDR2 YYEKEE (reference sequence). Trimming stripped 4 bases from V and 4 bases from J, with 14 bases between. This chain's CDR3 is CASSTGSGSYGYTF. CDR3 in DNA: TGTGCCAGCAGCACCGGTTCAGGTAGCTATGGCTACACCTTC.

This clone was observed a single time. The gene calls are TRBV6-5 and TRBJ1-2; 7 nucleotides match TRBD1. Germline CDR1 is MNHEY and CDR2 is SVGAGI. Trimming removed 5 bases from V and 7 bases from J; junction bases left unmatched: 4. The CDR3 runs to 12 residues. In nucleotides, the CDR3 is TGTGCCAGCAGTCCCCAGGGGGGTGGCTACACCTTC. Translated, it gives CASSPQGGGYTF.

The genes are TRBV21-1 and TRBJ2-7; no DNA check was done on the table's D call, TRBD2. TRBV21-1 is an annotated pseudogene. The CDR3 extends over 13 amino acids. For the CDR3, the DNA is TGTGCCAGCAGCATAGCGCGCTCCTACGAGCAGTACTTC. Translating it yields CASSIARSYEQYF.

Concerning this clone itself: Additional DNA sequences in this sample encode the identical CDR3. The V and J genes are TRBV30 and TRBJ2-7, with unresolved D. There are 11 residues in the CDR3. V lost 3 bases, J lost 2 bases, and 5 bases lay in between. The germline V gene has CDR1 GTSNPN and CDR2 SVGIG (reference sequence). CDR3 coding DNA: TGTGCCTGGAGCTCGCCCTACGAGCAGTACTTC. Its translation: CAWSSPYEQYF.